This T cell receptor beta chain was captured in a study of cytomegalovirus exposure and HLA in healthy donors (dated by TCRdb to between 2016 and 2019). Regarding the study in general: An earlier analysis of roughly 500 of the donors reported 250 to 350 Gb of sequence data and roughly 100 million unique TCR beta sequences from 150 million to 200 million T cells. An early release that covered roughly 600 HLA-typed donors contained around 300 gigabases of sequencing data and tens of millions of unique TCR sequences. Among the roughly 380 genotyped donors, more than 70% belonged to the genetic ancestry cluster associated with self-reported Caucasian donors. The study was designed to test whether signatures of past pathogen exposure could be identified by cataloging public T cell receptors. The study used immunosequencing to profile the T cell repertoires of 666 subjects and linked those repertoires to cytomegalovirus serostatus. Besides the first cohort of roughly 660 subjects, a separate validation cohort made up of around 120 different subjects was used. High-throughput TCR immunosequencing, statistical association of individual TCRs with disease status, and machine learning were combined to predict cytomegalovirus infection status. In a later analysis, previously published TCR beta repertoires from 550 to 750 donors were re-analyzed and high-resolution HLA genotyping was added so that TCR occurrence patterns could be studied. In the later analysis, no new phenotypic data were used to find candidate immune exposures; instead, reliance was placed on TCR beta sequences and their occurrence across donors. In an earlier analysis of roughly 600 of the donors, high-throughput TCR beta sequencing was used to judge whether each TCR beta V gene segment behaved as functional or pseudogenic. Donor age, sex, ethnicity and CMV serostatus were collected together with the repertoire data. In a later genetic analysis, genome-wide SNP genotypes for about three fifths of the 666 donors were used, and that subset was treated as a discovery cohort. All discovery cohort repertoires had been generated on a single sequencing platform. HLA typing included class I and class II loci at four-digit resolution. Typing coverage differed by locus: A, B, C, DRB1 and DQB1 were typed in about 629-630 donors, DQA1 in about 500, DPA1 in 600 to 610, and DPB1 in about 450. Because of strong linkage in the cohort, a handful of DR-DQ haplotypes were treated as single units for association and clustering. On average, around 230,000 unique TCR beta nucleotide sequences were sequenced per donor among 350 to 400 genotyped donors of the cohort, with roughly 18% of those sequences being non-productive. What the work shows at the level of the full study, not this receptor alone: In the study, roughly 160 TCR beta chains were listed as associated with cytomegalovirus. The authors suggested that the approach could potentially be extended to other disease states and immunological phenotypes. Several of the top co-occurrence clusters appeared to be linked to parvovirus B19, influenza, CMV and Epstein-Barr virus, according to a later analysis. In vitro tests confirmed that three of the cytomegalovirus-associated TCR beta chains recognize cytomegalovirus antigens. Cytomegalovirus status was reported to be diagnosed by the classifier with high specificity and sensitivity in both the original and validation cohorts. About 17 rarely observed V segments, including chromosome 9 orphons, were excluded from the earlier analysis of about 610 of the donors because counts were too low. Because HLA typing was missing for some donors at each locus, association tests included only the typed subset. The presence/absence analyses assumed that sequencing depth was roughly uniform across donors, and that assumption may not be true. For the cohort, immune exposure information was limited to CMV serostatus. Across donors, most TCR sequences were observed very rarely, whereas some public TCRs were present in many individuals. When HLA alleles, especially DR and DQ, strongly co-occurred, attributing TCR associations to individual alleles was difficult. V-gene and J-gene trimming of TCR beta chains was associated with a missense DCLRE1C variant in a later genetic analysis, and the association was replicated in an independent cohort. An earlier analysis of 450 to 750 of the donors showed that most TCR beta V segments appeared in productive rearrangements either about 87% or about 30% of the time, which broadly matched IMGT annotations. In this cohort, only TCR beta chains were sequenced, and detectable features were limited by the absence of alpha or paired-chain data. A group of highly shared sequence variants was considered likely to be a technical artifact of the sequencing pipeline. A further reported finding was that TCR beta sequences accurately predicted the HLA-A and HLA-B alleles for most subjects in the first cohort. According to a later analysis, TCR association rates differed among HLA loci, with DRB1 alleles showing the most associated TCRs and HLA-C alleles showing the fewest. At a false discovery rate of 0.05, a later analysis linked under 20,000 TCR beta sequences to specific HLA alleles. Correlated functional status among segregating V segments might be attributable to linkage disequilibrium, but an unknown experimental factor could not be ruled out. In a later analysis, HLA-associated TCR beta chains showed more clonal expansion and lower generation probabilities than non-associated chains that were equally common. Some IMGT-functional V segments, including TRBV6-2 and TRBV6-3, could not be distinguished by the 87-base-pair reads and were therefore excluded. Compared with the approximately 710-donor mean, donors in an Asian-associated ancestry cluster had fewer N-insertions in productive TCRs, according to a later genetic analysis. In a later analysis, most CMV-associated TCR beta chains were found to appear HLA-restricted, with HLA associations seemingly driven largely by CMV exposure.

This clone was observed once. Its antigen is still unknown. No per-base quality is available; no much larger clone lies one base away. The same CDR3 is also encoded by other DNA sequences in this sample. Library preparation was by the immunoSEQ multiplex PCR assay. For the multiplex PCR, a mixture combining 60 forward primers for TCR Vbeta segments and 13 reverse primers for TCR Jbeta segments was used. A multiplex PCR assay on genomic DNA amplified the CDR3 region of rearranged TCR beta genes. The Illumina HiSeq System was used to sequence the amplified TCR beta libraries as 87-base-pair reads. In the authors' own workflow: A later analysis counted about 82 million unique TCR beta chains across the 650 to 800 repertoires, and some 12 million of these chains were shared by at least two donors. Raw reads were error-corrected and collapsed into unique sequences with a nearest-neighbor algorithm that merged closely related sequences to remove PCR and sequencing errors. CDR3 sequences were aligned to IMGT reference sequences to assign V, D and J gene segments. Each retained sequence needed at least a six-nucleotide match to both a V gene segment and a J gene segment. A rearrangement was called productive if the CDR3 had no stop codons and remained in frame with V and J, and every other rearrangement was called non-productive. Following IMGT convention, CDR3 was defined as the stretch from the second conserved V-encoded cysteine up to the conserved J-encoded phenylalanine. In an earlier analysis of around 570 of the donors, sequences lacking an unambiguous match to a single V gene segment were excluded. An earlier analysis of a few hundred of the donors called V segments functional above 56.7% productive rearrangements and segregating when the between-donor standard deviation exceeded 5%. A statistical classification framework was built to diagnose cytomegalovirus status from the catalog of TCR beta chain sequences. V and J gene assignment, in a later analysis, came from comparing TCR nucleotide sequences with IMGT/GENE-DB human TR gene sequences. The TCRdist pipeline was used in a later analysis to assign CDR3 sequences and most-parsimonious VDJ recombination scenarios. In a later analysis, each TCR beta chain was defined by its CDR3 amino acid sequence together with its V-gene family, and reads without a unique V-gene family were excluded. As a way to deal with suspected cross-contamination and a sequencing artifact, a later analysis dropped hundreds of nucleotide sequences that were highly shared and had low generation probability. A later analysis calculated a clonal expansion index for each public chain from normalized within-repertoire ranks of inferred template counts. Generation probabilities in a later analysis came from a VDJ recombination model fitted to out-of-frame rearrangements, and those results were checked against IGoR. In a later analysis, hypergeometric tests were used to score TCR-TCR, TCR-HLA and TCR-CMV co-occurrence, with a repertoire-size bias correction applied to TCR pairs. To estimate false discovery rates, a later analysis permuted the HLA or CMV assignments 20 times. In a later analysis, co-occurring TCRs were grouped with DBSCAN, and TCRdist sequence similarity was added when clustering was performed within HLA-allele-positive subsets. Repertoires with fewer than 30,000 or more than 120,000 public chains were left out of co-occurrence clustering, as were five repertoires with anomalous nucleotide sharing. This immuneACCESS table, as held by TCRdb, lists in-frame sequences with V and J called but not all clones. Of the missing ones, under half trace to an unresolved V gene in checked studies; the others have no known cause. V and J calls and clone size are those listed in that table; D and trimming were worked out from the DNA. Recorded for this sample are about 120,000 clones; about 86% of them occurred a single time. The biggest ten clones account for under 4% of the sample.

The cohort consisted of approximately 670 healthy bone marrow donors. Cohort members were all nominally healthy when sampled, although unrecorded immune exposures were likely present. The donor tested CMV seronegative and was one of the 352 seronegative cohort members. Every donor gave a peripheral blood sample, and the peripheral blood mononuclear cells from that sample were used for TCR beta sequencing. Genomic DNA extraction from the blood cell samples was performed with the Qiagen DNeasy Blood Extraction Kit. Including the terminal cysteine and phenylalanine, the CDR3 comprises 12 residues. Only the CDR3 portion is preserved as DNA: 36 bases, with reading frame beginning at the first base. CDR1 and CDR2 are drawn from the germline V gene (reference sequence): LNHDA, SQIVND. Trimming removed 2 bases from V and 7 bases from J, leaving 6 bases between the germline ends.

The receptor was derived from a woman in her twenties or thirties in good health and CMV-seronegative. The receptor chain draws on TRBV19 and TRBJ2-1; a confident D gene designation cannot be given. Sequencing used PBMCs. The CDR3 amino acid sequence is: CASSIRGNEQFF. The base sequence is TGTGCCAGTAGTATAAGAGGAAATGAGCAGTTCTTC.